This TCR beta chain was recovered during a study of T-cell reconstitution after alpha-beta-depleted transplantation in children. CDR1 is SGHTA and CDR2 is FQGNSA in the germline V gene. The CDR3 consists of 15 residues. V was clipped by 5 bases and J by 3 bases; unmatched bases: 5. A library of TCRbeta sequences, prepared with unique molecular identifiers, was generated. TCRdb analysed the PCR reads with MiXCR anew, one entry per CDR3 protein. The sample records about 600,000 distinct CDR3 sequences, 8% to 11% being singletons. The chain combines TRBV7-2 with TRBJ2-1; 9 nucleotides agree with TRBD2. This TCR came from a human donor who donated a stem cell graft to a child with acute myeloid leukemia. Sequencing was performed on PBMCs from the stem cell graft donor, taken from the stem cell graft. The CDR3 sequence is CASSAASGVYNEQFF. In DNA, the CDR3 is TGTGCCAGCAGCGCGGCTAGCGGGGTCTACAATGAGCAGTTCTTC.